This T cell receptor (beta chain) was recovered during a study of sequential checkpoint blockade in melanoma. The table came from immunoSEQ multiplex PCR; TCRdb's copy has only in-frame clones and leaves some out. Of fewer than 35,000 clones listed, around 73% are singletons. The treatment denotes: randomized to nivolumab then ipilimumab (arm A) or the reverse (arm B). Live CD3+CD8+ CD19− CD56− cells were sorted from PBMCs. The TCR comes from a human donor with melanoma. Here the sequenced sample was CD8+ T cells sorted from blood (inferred from file names), taken from a patient given nivolumab and ipilimumab in sequence.

The DNA for the CDR3 is TGTGCCAGCAGCGTTTCAGGGGGAAACACCGGGGAGCTGTTTTTT. It codes for CASSVSGGNTGELFF. The J gene is TRBJ2-2, the V gene TRBV9; 7 bases fit TRBD1. This CDR3 has 15 amino acids. Germline values: CDR1 SGDLS, CDR2 YYNGEE. V was pared by 2 bases and J by 2 bases, with 3 bases of the junction left unmatched.